This is a list of T cell receptor beta chains from one sample in a study of read filtering for tumor transcriptome and immune sequencing. TCRdb called the reads again in MiXCR, with one record for every CDR3 protein. The repertoire holds approximately 40,000 distinct CDR3 sequences, 14% seen once, with around 18% in the top ten. Sequencing was done on a sample of a population of CD138-negative cells sorted from bone marrow. These receptors all come from a donor aged 40 or over with multiple myeloma. CDR3s leave out the opening cysteine and the closing phenylalanine or tryptophan.

J gene,V gene,CDR3 protein
TRBJ2-7,TRBV12-3/TRBV12-4,ASSFRWASGGLYEQY
TRBJ2-7,TRBV28,ASRPDTGYAYEQY
TRBJ2-7,TRBV28,ASTWDRRKY
TRBJ2-7,TRBV27,ASSLDRFYEQY
TRBJ1-5,TRBV7-9,ASSRQGNHQPPH
TRBJ1-1,TRBV7-3,ASSPDMNTEAF
TRBJ2-5,TRBV10-3,AIGPSGGEETQY
TRBJ1-4,TRBV15,ATSRGLALDEKLF
TRBJ2-5,TRBV7-2,ASSLRGHETQY
TRBJ2-2,TRBV5-4,ASSFPNTGELF
TRBJ1-4,TRBV20-1,SARVQGNEKLF
TRBJ2-1,TRBV6-2/TRBV6-3,ASRPRGSGGHNEQF
TRBJ1-6,TRBV7-9,ASSDRRESPLH
TRBJ2-3,TRBV5-1,ASSLVIRGQGTSGLTDTQY
TRBJ2-3,TRBV27,ASVQLRTGKDTQY
TRBJ2-5,TRBV7-8,ASSYYSGTSETQY
TRBJ2-7,TRBV2,ASSSIYEQY
TRBJ2-5,TRBV2,ASSTIGTGGETQY
TRBJ2-7,TRBV20-1,SARDQGDEQY
TRBJ1-1,TRBV28,ASGLRGRTEAF
TRBJ1-1,TRBV20-1,SASGGGARGDTEAF
TRBJ2-2,TRBV20-1,SARDLGTGELF
TRBJ2-7,TRBV4-1,ASSQRTATDEQY
TRBJ2-7,TRBV7-9,ASRPDRSYEQY
TRBJ2-7,TRBV11-2,ASSLGLAEYEQY
TRBJ2-7,TRBV20-1,SARSGGGSYEQY
TRBJ1-6,TRBV25-1,ASSDTGGSSYNSPLH
TRBJ2-1,TRBV5-1,ASSSADHLLEQF
TRBJ1-1,TRBV5-4,ASNSPGGLNTEAF
TRBJ1-5,TRBV5-1,ASSQGPNQPQH
TRBJ2-2,TRBV6-2/TRBV6-3,ASGDTGELF
TRBJ2-1,TRBV15,ATSNRGSSYNEQF
TRBJ2-1,TRBV5-4,ACKGRGDNEQF
TRBJ1-1,TRBV5-1,ASSIATGSTEAF
TRBJ1-1,TRBV6-6,ASSYASSAPAF
TRBJ2-2,TRBV10-3,AISDRDSTGELF
TRBJ1-4,TRBV2,ASKGPGRMTEKLF